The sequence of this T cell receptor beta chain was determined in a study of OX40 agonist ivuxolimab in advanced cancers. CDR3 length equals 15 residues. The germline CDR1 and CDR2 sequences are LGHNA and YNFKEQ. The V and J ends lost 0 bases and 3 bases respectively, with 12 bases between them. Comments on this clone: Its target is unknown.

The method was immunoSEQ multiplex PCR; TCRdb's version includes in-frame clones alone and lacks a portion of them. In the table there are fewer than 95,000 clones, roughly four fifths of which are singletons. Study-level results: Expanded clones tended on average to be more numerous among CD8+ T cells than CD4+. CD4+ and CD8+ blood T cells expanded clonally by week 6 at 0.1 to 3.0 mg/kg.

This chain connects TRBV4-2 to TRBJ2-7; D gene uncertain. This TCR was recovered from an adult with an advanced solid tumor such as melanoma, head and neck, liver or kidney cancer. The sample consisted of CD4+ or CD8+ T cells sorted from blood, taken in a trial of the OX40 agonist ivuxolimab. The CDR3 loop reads CASSQDLGSSYEQYF. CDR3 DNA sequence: TGTGCCAGCAGCCAAGATCTCGGCAGTAGCTACGAGCAGTACTTC.